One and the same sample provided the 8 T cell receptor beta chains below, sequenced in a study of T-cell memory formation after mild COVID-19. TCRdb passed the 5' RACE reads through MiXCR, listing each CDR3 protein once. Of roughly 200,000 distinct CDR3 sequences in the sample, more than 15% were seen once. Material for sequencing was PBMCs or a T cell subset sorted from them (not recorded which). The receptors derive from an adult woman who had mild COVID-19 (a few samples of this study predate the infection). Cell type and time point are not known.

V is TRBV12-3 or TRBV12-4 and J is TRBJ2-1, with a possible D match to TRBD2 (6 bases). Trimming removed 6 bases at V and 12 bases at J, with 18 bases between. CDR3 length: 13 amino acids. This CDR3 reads CASRLILGAGQFF. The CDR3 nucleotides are TGTGCCAGCAGACTAATCCTAGGAGCGGGGCAGTTCTTC.

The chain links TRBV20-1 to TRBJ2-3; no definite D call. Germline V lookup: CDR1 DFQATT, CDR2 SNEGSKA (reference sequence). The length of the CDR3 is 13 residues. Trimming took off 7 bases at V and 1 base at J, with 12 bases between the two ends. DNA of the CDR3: TGCAGTGTTCAGAGGCCCGGCACAGATACGCAGTATTTT. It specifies CSVQRPGTDTQYF.

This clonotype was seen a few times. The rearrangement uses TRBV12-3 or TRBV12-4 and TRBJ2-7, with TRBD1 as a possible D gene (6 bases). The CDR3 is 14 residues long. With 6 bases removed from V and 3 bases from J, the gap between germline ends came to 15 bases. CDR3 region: CASRPDRRGYEQYF. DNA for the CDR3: TGTGCCAGCAGACCCGACAGGAGAGGCTACGAGCAGTACTTC.

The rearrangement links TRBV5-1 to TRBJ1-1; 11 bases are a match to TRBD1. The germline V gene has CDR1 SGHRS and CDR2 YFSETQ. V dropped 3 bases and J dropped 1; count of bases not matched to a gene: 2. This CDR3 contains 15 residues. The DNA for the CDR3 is TGCGCCAGCAGCTCCGGACAGGGGGCGAACACTGAAGCTTTCTTT. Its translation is CASSSGQGANTEAFF.

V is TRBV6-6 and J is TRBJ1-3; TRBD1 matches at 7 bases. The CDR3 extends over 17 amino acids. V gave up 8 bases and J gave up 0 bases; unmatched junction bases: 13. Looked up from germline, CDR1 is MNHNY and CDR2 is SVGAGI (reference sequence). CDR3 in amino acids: CASLPTPTGASGNTIYF. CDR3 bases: TGTGCCAGCCTCCCAACCCCCACAGGGGCCTCTGGAAACACCATATATTTT.

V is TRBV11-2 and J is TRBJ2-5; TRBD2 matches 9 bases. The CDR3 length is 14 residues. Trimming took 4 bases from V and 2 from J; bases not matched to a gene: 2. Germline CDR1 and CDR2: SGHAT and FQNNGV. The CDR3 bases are TGTGCCAGCAGCTGGGGACTAGCACAAGAGACCCAGTACTTC. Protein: CASSWGLAQETQYF.

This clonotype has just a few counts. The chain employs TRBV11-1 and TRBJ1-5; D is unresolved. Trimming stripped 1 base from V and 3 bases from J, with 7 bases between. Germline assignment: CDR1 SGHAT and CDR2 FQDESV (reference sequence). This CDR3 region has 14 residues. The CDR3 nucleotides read TGTGCCAGCAGCTTAGATGGGGTCAATCAGCCCCAGCATTTT. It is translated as CASSLDGVNQPQHF.

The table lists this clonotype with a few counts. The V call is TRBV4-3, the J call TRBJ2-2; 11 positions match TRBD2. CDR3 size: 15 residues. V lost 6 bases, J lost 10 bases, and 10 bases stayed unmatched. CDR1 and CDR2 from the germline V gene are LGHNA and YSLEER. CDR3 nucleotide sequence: TGCGCCAGCAGTCGACTAGCGGGATGGGGAGAGGAGCTGTTTTTT. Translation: CASSRLAGWGEELFF.